Reported below is one T cell receptor (beta chain). This entry is derived from a study of blood T cells in healthy people across ages. Then a second PCR, running roughly 7 to 11 cycles, was carried out with a sample-barcoded 5' primer and a J-beta primer mix. Each of the cDNA molecules was tagged by a template-switch adaptor with 12 random nucleotides. TCRdb reanalysed the 5' RACE reads using MiXCR and keeps one entry per CDR3 protein. Of over 1,500,000 distinct CDR3 sequences listed, roughly 43% are singletons. The TCR sequence derives from a human donor in good health. The specimen sequenced was blood.

CDR3 nucleotides: TGTGCCAGCAGCTTAACGGGACTAGTGGGCCAGTACTTC. Protein sequence: CASSLTGLVGQYF. The chain employs TRBV7-2 and TRBJ2-5; 8 nucleotides line up with TRBD2. The ends lost 2 bases at V and 10 bases at J; junction bases unmatched: 6. Germline V CDR1 and CDR2: SGHTA, FQGNSA. There are 13 residues in the CDR3.